Described below is a single T cell receptor beta chain sequence and its context. Its target is unknown. Using genomic DNA as the template, TCR beta VDJ and CDR3 profiling was carried out. MiXCR, applied by TCRdb to the reads, yields one record per CDR3 protein. The sample includes 35,000 to 45,000 distinct CDR3 sequences, about two thirds seen only once; the top ten take 23%. The source of the sample is a study of CD8+CD57+ T cells in acquired aplastic anemia. Overall study: Sorting CD4+ and CD8+ cells gave DNA averaging about 2.9 ug. The average read count for CD4+ cells in healthy donors was around 9.9 million. Study conclusions and caveats: Controls and patients did not differ significantly in CD8+ Simpson's diversity. Common to patients and controls were about 31 CD8+ CDR3 sequences.

In germline, CDR1 is LNHDA, CDR2 SQIVND (reference sequence). The CDR3 has 14 residues. The germline V and J ends were trimmed by 7 bases and 7 bases, with 19 bases remaining between them. The sample consisted of sorted CD4+, CD8+, or CD8+CD57+ T cells (not recorded which) from PBMCs. The receptor was isolated from a human donor in good health, serving as a control. The chain recombines TRBV19 with TRBJ1-2; D is unclear. The CDR3 DNA sequence: TGTGCCAGTAAATCGGACGGTGACACTGCTGGCTACACCTTC. It specifies CASKSDGDTAGYTF.